This record covers a single T cell receptor beta chain. Its antigen is still unknown. The input lacks base qualities; no much larger clone sits a single base away. This record belongs to a study of blood T cell repertoires in COVID-19 (TCRdb year 2020). Study-level background: Samples covering the acute and convalescent phases of COVID-19 were provided by collaborators in the United States, Italy and Spain. The repertoires were made available in a free public database intended to serve as a resource for research on the immune response to SARS-CoV-2. The material from the prospective study consisted of cDNA or gDNA derived from T cells, B-cell-depleted T cells, or PBMCs. Where HLA class I and class II types were available, the types were taken from metadata supplied by the sample provider, not from assay-based typing. A de-identified subject ID, COVID-19 status, age in years and sex were almost always included in the sample metadata. The samples were drawn from two sources: the first 160 participants of the ongoing ImmuneRACE study, and 1,254 subjects contributed by 6 global collaborators. Subjects who had been exposed to COVID-19, were actively infected with it, or had recovered from it provided the deeply sampled blood TCRbeta repertoires that made up the dataset. What the study reported, not specific to this receptor: How much clinical and demographic metadata was included differed by source and by participant, and the metadata was provided uncurated.

Each collaborating institution followed its own protocols to collect whole blood in K2EDTA tubes. Collaborator samples were shipped for TCRbeta analysis as frozen whole blood, isolated PBMCs, or DNA extracted from either sample type. The immunoSEQ Assay, a bias-controlled multiplex PCR, was used to amplify TCRbeta CDR3 regions from genomic DNA. Under the source paper's analysis protocol: The number of nucleated cells in each sample was estimated by amplification of reference gene primers within the assay. Sequence reads were collapsed and filtered to measure the absolute abundance of every unique TCRbeta CDR3 rearrangement. For each sample, productive Simpson clonality was calculated as the square root of Simpson's diversity index across productive rearrangements. Held by TCRdb, this immuneACCESS table contains in-frame sequences only and omits some clones. Under half of the omission traces to an unresolved V gene where checked; the cause of the rest is unknown. V and J calls and clone size are those listed in that table; D and trimming were worked out from the DNA. Present in this sample are 200,000 or so clones, about 88% of which were seen just once. Around 2.9% of the sample lies in the top ten.

This TCR derives from a woman in her fifties or sixties with acute or convalescent COVID-19. Specimen: peripheral blood.

In nucleotide form, the sequence is TGTGCCAGTAGGGGAGGGGATGGGATTAGGAGCTACACCTTC. Translated, this gives CASRGGDGIRSYTF. The rearranged chain carries TRBV7-2 and TRBJ1-2, with a weak D call of TRBD1 (5 bases match). The CDR3 sequence holds 14 residues, the cysteine and phenylalanine included. Only the CDR3 portion is preserved as DNA: 42 bases, with reading frame beginning at the first base. V lost 9 bases and J lost 9 bases; the stretch between them is 23 bases long. Reading the germline V gene gives CDR1 SGHTA and CDR2 FQGNSA.